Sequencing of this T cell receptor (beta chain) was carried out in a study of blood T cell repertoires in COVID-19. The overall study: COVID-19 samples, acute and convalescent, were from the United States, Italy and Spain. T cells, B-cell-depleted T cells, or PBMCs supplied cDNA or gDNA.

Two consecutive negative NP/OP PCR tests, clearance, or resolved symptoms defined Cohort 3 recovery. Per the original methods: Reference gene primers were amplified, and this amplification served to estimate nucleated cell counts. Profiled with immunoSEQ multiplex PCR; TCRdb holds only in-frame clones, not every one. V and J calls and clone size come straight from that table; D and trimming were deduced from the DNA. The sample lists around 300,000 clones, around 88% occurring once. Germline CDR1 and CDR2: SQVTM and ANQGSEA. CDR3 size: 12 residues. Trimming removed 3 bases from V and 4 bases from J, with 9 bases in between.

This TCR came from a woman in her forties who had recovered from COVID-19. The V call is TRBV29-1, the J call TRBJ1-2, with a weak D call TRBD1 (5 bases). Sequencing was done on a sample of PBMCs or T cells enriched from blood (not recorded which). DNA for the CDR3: TGCAGCGTTGAGGGACTCAGCTATGGCTACACCTTC. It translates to CSVEGLSYGYTF. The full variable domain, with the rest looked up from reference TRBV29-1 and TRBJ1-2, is SAVISQKPSRDICQRGTSLTIQCQVDSQVTMMFWYRQQPGQSLTLIATANQGSEATYESGFVIDKFPISRPNLTFSTLTVSNMSPEDSSIYLCSVEGLSYGYTFGSGTRLTVV.